These 20 T cell receptor beta chains share one sample of origin, sequenced in a study of blood T cell repertoires in COVID-19. Profiled with immunoSEQ multiplex PCR; TCRdb holds only in-frame clones, not every one. The sample yields 150,000 to 200,000 clones, about 82% seen once. The sample comprised peripheral blood. All receptors come from a woman in her thirties with acute or convalescent COVID-19.

The chain has TRBV2 and TRBJ2-7, with TRBD1 matching 8 bases. Trimming took 0 bases from V and 11 from J; bases not matched to a gene: 6. CDR1 is SNHLY, CDR2 FYNNEI, per germline. The CDR3 is 13 amino acids. This CDR3 is CASSEALQDREYF. In nucleotides, the CDR3 is TGTGCCAGCAGTGAAGCGCTTCAGGACAGGGAGTACTTC.

This clone occurred once. Other DNA sequences in the sample encode the same CDR3. The chain is built from TRBV12-3 or TRBV12-4 and TRBJ1-1; D gene uncertain. The CDR3 length is 11 residues. V was cut by 3 bases and J by 5 bases, with 4 bases left in between. CDR3 coding DNA: TGTGCCAGCAGTTTCGGGACTGAAGCTTTCTTT. This sequence encodes CASSFGTEAFF.

V and J are TRBV30 and TRBJ1-6; TRBD1 agrees at 8 bases. The trim removed 2 bases at V and 10 bases at J, leaving 7 bases unmatched. This CDR3 is built from 14 residues. Per germline, CDR1 GTSNPN and CDR2 SVGIG (reference sequence). For the CDR3, the DNA is TGTGCCTGGAGTATCGGGACAGGCGAGTCACCCCTCCACTTT. Translation: CAWSIGTGESPLHF.

The rearrangement links TRBV27 to TRBJ2-3; 8 bases align to TRBD2. The CDR3 spans 17 residues. Trimming removed 0 bases from V and 1 base from J; junction bases left unmatched: 6. Germline CDR1 reads MNHEY; CDR2 reads SMNVEV (reference sequence). Written as DNA, the CDR3 is TGTGCCAGCAGTTTATCAAGCCTAGCGGGCCGCACAGATACGCAGTATTTT. This sequence encodes CASSLSSLAGRTDTQYF.

The chain recombines TRBV6-5 with TRBJ1-2, with D possibly TRBD1 on 6 matching bases. The V gene lost 5 bases and the J gene lost 8 bases, with 15 bases spanning the gap. The CDR3 totals 13 residues. Per germline, CDR1 MNHEY and CDR2 SVGAGI. The CDR3 nucleotides are TGTGCCAGCAGTCGGGACATCCGGGCCGGCTACACCTTC. Protein sequence: CASSRDIRAGYTF.

This chain connects TRBV9 to TRBJ1-3; a possible D gene is TRBD1 (6 bases). CDR3 length equals 16 residues. The V and J ends lost 4 bases and 0 bases respectively, with 14 bases between them. Germline V gives CDR1 SGDLS, CDR2 YYNGEE. Written as DNA, the CDR3 is TGTGCCAGCAGCTTCGGGGACATTGACTCTGGAAACACCATATATTTT. Translation: CASSFGDIDSGNTIYF.

The sample holds a few counts of this clone. The chain employs TRBV9 and TRBJ1-4; D is uncertain. This CDR3 is 15 amino acids long. Looked up from germline, CDR1 is SGDLS and CDR2 is YYNGEE. The germline V and J ends were trimmed by 3 bases and 0 bases, with 9 bases remaining between them. CDR3 residues: CASSASGTTNEKLFF. In nucleotides, the CDR3 is TGTGCCAGCAGCGCATCCGGGACAACTAATGAAAAACTGTTTTTT.

The V call is TRBV5-1, the J call TRBJ1-1; D gene unclear. This CDR3 is built from 14 residues. From germline, CDR1 is SGHRS and CDR2 YFSETQ. The V end lost 0 bases, the J end lost 2 bases, and 8 bases lay between the germline ends. This chain's CDR3 is CASSLVGDNTEAFF. CDR3 bases: TGCGCCAGCAGCTTGGTGGGAGATAACACTGAAGCTTTCTTT.

The V gene is TRBV19, the J gene TRBJ1-6; 9 positions agree with TRBD1. Looked up from germline, CDR1 is LNHDA and CDR2 is SQIVND (reference sequence). Trimming cost V 1 base and J 9 bases; bases outside gene matches: 7. This CDR3 region has 16 residues. In DNA form, the CDR3 reads TGTGCCAGTAGTATAGCGCGGGGACAGGGTCGTTCACCCCTCCACTTT. Protein sequence: CASSIARGQGRSPLHF. Drawing the rest from reference TRBV19 and TRBJ1-6, the complete variable domain is DGGITQSPKYLFRKEGQNVTLSCEQNLNHDAMYWYRQDPGQGLRLIYYSQIVNDFQKGDIAEGYSVSREKKESFPLTVTSAQKNPTAFYLCASSIARGQGRSPLHFGNGTRLTVT.

As for this clone: Other DNA variants within this sample encode the same CDR3. This chain joins TRBV9 and TRBJ2-1; D is possibly TRBD2 (5 bases). CDR1 and CDR2 (germline): SGDLS, YYNGEE. The ends were cut back, 3 bases at V and 5 bases at J, with 9 bases in the middle. The CDR3 extends over 13 amino acids. Written as DNA, the CDR3 is TGTGCCAGCAGCGGCGGACTGAACAATGAGCAGTTCTTC. The encoded protein is CASSGGLNNEQFF.

The V gene is TRBV10-2, the J gene TRBJ2-1; no firm D call. Germline V lookup: CDR1 WSHSY, CDR2 SAAADI. V dropped 6 bases and J dropped 6 bases, with 18 bases sitting between them. The CDR3 runs 15 residues. CDR3 sequence: CASRSPREDRNEQFF. The CDR3 DNA is TGCGCCAGCAGGTCACCTAGAGAGGATCGCAATGAGCAGTTCTTC.

J is TRBJ2-3 and V is TRBV5-1, with TRBD1 matching over 7 bases. There are 15 residues in the CDR3. The junction had 6 bases not matched to a gene; V was cut back by 3 bases and J by 2 bases. Germline CDR1 reads SGHRS; CDR2 reads YFSETQ. Here the CDR3 DNA reads TGCGCCAGCAGCTCTAGGACAGGCGACACAGATACGCAGTATTTT. Translated: CASSSRTGDTDTQYF.

This clone was seen a handful of times. This sequence joins TRBV11-3 and TRBJ2-3, with 7 bases matching TRBD1. Germline CDR1 reads SGHNT; CDR2 reads YENEEA. Germline trimming cut 5 bases from V and 2 bases from J; bases unmatched to any gene: 4. This CDR3 has 14 residues. The CDR3 region has the DNA TGTGCCAGCAGCCCGGGACAGAACACAGATACGCAGTATTTT. It yields the protein CASSPGQNTDTQYF.

The gene calls are TRBV21-1 and TRBJ2-7; TRBD1, as called in the table, went unchecked against the DNA. TRBV21-1 counts as a pseudogene. The length of the CDR3 is 14 residues. CDR3: CASSKRAGTYEQYF. The CDR3 DNA sequence: TGTGCCAGCAGCAAAAGGGCAGGGACCTACGAGCAGTACTTC.

This sequence joins TRBV28 and TRBJ1-2; a weak D match, TRBD1 (5 bases). Looked up from germline, CDR1 is MDHEN and CDR2 is SYDVKM. Trimming pared 3 bases from V and 2 bases from J, leaving 7 bases between. The CDR3 totals 13 residues. CDR3 nucleotide sequence: TGTGCCAGCAGTTTGTCAGGGAACTATGGCTACACCTTC. Residues: CASSLSGNYGYTF.

The chain joins TRBV5-1 to TRBJ2-1, with 12 bases lining up with TRBD1. V gave up 0 bases and J gave up 7 bases; unmatched junction bases: 5. This CDR3 is 16 amino acids long. CDR1 SGHRS and CDR2 YFSETQ come from the germline V gene. The CDR3 DNA sequence: TGCGCCAGCAGCTTGGAGGGACAGGGGGCTCTTAATGAGCAGTTCTTC. It is translated as CASSLEGQGALNEQFF.

This clone was counted only a few times. This rearrangement joins TRBV27 to TRBJ1-2, with 7 bases lining up with TRBD1. The J segment lost 4 bases and the V segment lost 4 bases, leaving 6 bases of the junction unmatched. The CDR3 runs to 14 residues. The germline gives CDR1 MNHEY, CDR2 SMNVEV (reference sequence). CDR3 sequence: CASSSRQGPYGYTF. CDR3 coding DNA: TGTGCCAGCAGTTCGAGACAGGGACCCTATGGCTACACCTTC.

V is TRBV4-2 and J is TRBJ2-5; the match to TRBD2 covers 9 bases. Germline lookup yields CDR1 LGHNA and CDR2 YNFKEQ. The trim removed 5 bases at V and 3 bases at J, leaving 1 base unmatched. The CDR3 has 13 amino acids. The CDR3 loop is CASSERGEETQYF. In DNA form, the CDR3 reads TGTGCCAGCAGCGAGCGGGGGGAAGAGACCCAGTACTTC.

The sample holds a few counts of this clone. This chain joins TRBV9 and TRBJ2-7; TRBD1 matches at 9 bases. V trimming: 0 bases; J trimming: 5 bases; junction bases outside the gene matches: 9. This CDR3 has 16 residues. Germline values: CDR1 SGDLS, CDR2 YYNGEE. CDR3 in DNA: TGTGCCAGCAGCGTAGTAGCAGGACAGGGGCCCAACGAGCAGTACTTC. Translating gives CASSVVAGQGPNEQYF.

The CDR3 DNA reads as TGTGCCACCAGTGATTTACTCCGCTCCAATGGCTACACCTTC. Translation gives CATSDLLRSNGYTF. The rearrangement uses TRBV24-1 and TRBJ1-2; the D is unclear. The V end lost 1 base, the J end lost 6 bases, and 11 bases lay between the germline ends. The CDR3 covers 14 residues. CDR1 is KGHDR, CDR2 SFDVKD, per germline.